These 11 T cell receptor beta chains originate from one sample sequenced in a study of beta chain features in type 1 diabetes. Antigen specificity for these receptors is unknown. Every isolated RNA sample was fully reverse transcribed, so sequencing captured expressed TCRB transcripts. Measured with immunoSEQ multiplex PCR; TCRdb has only the in-frame clones, and not every one. The repertoire holds a few hundred thousand clones, with over 8.5% as singletons. Overall study results and limits: Moderately but significantly shorter TCRB CDR3s were found in Type 1 diabetes patients in all four CD4+ subsets.

The sequenced sample was central memory CD4+ T cells from blood. The receptors were gathered from a man aged 25 to 40 with type 1 diabetes.

The chain has TRBV10-3 and TRBJ2-7; TRBD1 aligns across 9 bases. V shed 6 bases, J shed 5 bases, and the junction held 5 bases outside the gene matches. The germline V gene encodes CDR1 ENHRY and CDR2 SYGVKD. CDR3 length: 13 amino acids. The CDR3 region is CAIRGTGSDEQYF. In nucleotides, the CDR3 is TGTGCCATCAGGGGGACAGGGAGCGACGAGCAGTACTTC.

The chain employs TRBV29-1 and TRBJ2-1, with TRBD2 identical over 10 bases. The germline V gene has CDR1 SQVTM and CDR2 ANQGSEA. The ends lost 5 bases at V and 6 bases at J; junction bases unmatched: 7. The CDR3 has 14 amino acids. CDR3 amino acids: CSVRPSGSLNEQFF. The CDR3 DNA is TGCAGCGTTCGACCTAGCGGGAGTCTCAATGAGCAGTTCTTC.

Comment on this clone: The sample holds other DNA sequences that translate to the same CDR3. The chain has TRBV18 and TRBJ1-2; D not certain. Deletions cut 3 bases from V and 3 bases from J, with 8 bases between. This CDR3 comprises 13 residues. Germline assignment: CDR1 KGHSH and CDR2 LQKENI. CDR3 residues: CASSPGMDYGYTF. The CDR3 DNA is TGTGCCAGCTCACCCGGGATGGACTATGGCTACACCTTC.

This clone has at least ten counts. The CDR3: CSARVREQFF. The DNA for the CDR3 is TGCAGTGCTAGAGTGAGGGAGCAGTTCTTC. The V call is TRBV20-1, the J call TRBJ2-1; no clear D gene. The CDR3 covers 10 residues. CDR1 and CDR2 from the germline V gene are DFQATT and SNEGSKA (reference sequence). V was shortened by 1 base and J by 10 bases, with 5 bases between the two germline ends.

The V call is TRBV10-3, the J call TRBJ2-7; no definite D call. The length of the CDR3 is 11 residues. The V end was cut by 2 bases, the J end by 5 bases, with 4 bases between. Looked up from germline, CDR1 is ENHRY and CDR2 is SYGVKD. CDR3 nucleotide sequence: TGTGCCATCAGTGAGAGGGACGAGCAGTACTTC. Its translation: CAISERDEQYF.

The chain is built from TRBV7-9 and TRBJ2-7, with TRBD2 matching 7 bases. This CDR3 has 15 amino acids. Trimming cost V 4 bases and J 5 bases; bases outside gene matches: 11. Germline-derived CDR1 and CDR2 are SEHNR and FQNEAQ (reference sequence). CDR3 bases: TGTGCCAGCAGCTCCCAACGCGGGAGAGGGGACGAGCAGTACTTC. The encoded protein is CASSSQRGRGDEQYF.

This clone was recorded a few times. This chain connects TRBV7-3 to TRBJ2-6; D gene ambiguous. CDR3 length: 16 amino acids. The germline V and J ends were trimmed by 5 bases and 0 bases, with 11 bases remaining between them. The germline V gene encodes CDR1 SGHTA and CDR2 FQGTGA. CDR3 amino acids: CASSPPPHSGANVLTF. In DNA, the CDR3 is TGTGCCAGCAGCCCTCCCCCTCACTCTGGGGCCAACGTCCTGACTTTC. Together with reference TRBV7-3 and TRBJ2-6, the CDR3 gives the full variable domain: GAGVSQTPSNKVTEKGKYVELRCDPISGHTALYWYRQSLGQGPEFLIYFQGTGAADDSGLPNDRFFAVRPEGSVSTLKIQRTERGDSAVYLCASSPPPHSGANVLTFGAGSRLTVL.

This clone occurred a few times. The V and J genes are TRBV15 and TRBJ1-5; no clear D gene. CDR3 length equals 18 residues. The ends were cut back, 0 bases at V and 2 bases at J, with 17 bases in the middle. Germline assignment: CDR1 LNHNV and CDR2 YYDKDF (reference sequence). CDR3 region: CATSRDAGLLGGNQPQHF. The CDR3 DNA sequence: TGTGCCACCAGCAGAGATGCAGGTTTACTCGGGGGCAATCAGCCCCAGCATTTT.

This clone appeared a few times. This rearrangement joins TRBV5-1 to TRBJ2-1; 7 nucleotides agree with TRBD2. Germline V lookup: CDR1 SGHRS, CDR2 YFSETQ. After removal of 3 bases from V and 0 bases from J, the junction contained 9 bases not matched to a gene. This CDR3 is built from 17 residues. As DNA, the CDR3 is TGCGCCAGCAGCTGGACCCCTAGCGGCAGCTCCTACAATGAGCAGTTCTTC. Translation gives CASSWTPSGSSYNEQFF.

This clone turned up a few times. This chain connects TRBV30 to TRBJ2-2; D gene ambiguous. V lost 2 bases and J 8 bases, leaving 15 bases between the germline ends. Germline CDR1 is GTSNPN and CDR2 is SVGIG (reference sequence). The CDR3 is 14 residues long. CDR3 sequence (DNA): TGTGCCTGGAGTTCCGGGTTTTCTCGTGGGGAGCTGTTTTTT. Translating it yields CAWSSGFSRGELFF.

As DNA, the CDR3 is TGTGCCAGCACCAGGACAGGGGAAGAGACCCAGTACTTC. It translates to CASTRTGEETQYF. The chain joins TRBV11-1 to TRBJ2-5; 9 bases agree with TRBD1. The V and J ends lost 7 bases and 3 bases, in that order; junction bases with no gene match: 3. The CDR3 spans 13 residues. Germline CDR1 reads SGHAT; CDR2 reads FQDESV (reference sequence).